The 24 T cell receptor beta chains reported below all come from one sample, sequenced in a study of T cell responses to AZD1222 COVID-19 vaccine. This table comes from immunoSEQ multiplex PCR, and its TCRdb copy is limited to in-frame clones, with some not included. The table includes about 84,000 clones, 70% to 90% detected once. This specimen consisted of peripheral blood, obtained 28 days after the second AZD1222 dose. All receptors come from an adult who received the AZD1222 COVID-19 vaccine.

The chain uses TRBV2 and TRBJ2-7; D remains ambiguous. V lost 6 bases, J lost 3 bases, and 12 bases lay in between. The CDR3 is 13 residues long. In germline, CDR1 is SNHLY, CDR2 FYNNEI. CDR3 nucleotides: TGTGCCAGCAGCCCCTCCGATGGCTACGAGCAGTACTTC. Protein product: CASSPSDGYEQYF.

The CDR3 spells CASSLDGDRDEQFF. CDR3 nucleotides: TGCGCCAGCAGCTTGGATGGGGATAGGGATGAGCAGTTCTTC. This chain links TRBV5-1 with TRBJ2-1; no clear D. This CDR3 comprises 14 residues. Trimming removed 0 bases at V and 8 bases at J, with 12 bases between. Germline lookup yields CDR1 SGHRS and CDR2 YFSETQ.

This clone has just a few counts. This chain uses TRBV7-9 with TRBJ1-2; 8 bases are shared with TRBD1. This CDR3 spans 17 amino acids. With 5 bases clipped from V and 4 bases from J, the junction kept 15 bases outside the gene matches. CDR1 and CDR2 from the germline V gene are SEHNR and FQNEAQ (reference sequence). The CDR3 spells CASSTRPLTGARYGYTF. The CDR3 DNA sequence: TGTGCCAGCAGCACGAGGCCCTTGACAGGGGCCCGCTATGGCTACACCTTC.

The chain couples TRBV19 to TRBJ1-1; 9 bases align to TRBD1. This CDR3 is built from 15 residues. V lost 3 bases, J lost 3 bases, and 5 bases stayed unmatched. The germline CDR1 and CDR2 sequences are LNHDA and SQIVND (reference sequence). The CDR3 here is CASSITGGADTEAFF. CDR3 DNA: TGTGCCAGTAGTATTACAGGGGGCGCGGACACTGAAGCTTTCTTT. Full variable domain (rest looked up from reference TRBV19 and TRBJ1-1): DGGITQSPKYLFRKEGQNVTLSCEQNLNHDAMYWYRQDPGQGLRLIYYSQIVNDFQKGDIAEGYSVSREKKESFPLTVTSAQKNPTAFYLCASSITGGADTEAFFGQGTRLTVV.

The rearrangement uses TRBV7-3 and TRBJ1-1, with a tentative D call TRBD1 (6 bases). With 5 bases removed from V and 1 base from J, the gap between germline ends came to 11 bases. This CDR3 has 14 residues. CDR1 SGHTA and CDR2 FQGTGA come from the germline V gene. The CDR3 protein is CASSLAGANTEAFF. The CDR3 bases are TGTGCCAGCAGCCTCGCGGGGGCGAACACTGAAGCTTTCTTT.

The chain links TRBV4-1 to TRBJ2-1; D is perhaps TRBD2 (6 bases). The CDR3 sequence is 14 residues long. With 2 bases removed from V and 6 bases from J, the gap between germline ends came to 11 bases. Germline V gene lookup returns CDR1 MGHRA and CDR2 YSYEKL. The CDR3 spells CASSQSLAFNEQFF. CDR3 DNA sequence: TGCGCCAGCAGCCAAAGCCTAGCGTTCAATGAGCAGTTCTTC.

The V gene is TRBV5-5, the J gene TRBJ1-5; D ambiguous. The V end was cut by 4 bases, the J end by 0 bases, with 8 bases between. Germline V gene lookup returns CDR1 SGHKS and CDR2 YYEKEE (reference sequence). CDR3 length equals 14 residues. The CDR3 bases are TGTGCCAGCAGCCGTACAGTTAGCAATCAGCCCCAGCATTTT. The encoded protein is CASSRTVSNQPQHF.

CDR3 DNA: TGTGCCAGCAGTGAATTTAAGAATTCACCCCTCCACTTT. Translating it yields CASSEFKNSPLHF. The rearrangement joins TRBV25-1 to TRBJ1-6; D uncertain. The CDR3 runs 13 residues. The germline V and J ends were trimmed by 1 base and 7 bases, with 5 bases remaining between them. The germline CDR1 and CDR2 sequences are MGHDK and SYGVNS.

The V and J genes are TRBV5-1 and TRBJ1-4; D uncertain. The CDR3 is made up of 16 amino acids. CDR1 SGHRS and CDR2 YFSETQ come from the germline V gene. The V end was cut by 1 base, the J end by 5 bases, with 15 bases between. The CDR3 region has the DNA TGCGCCAGCAGCTTGTCCGGGCAAATGCAGAATGAAAAACTGTTTTTT. Encoded protein: CASSLSGQMQNEKLFF. Filled out from reference TRBV5-1 and TRBJ1-4, the complete variable domain reads KAGVTQTPRYLIKTRGQQVTLSCSPISGHRSVSWYQQTPGQGLQFLFEYFSETQRNKGNFPGRFSGRQFSNSRSEMNVSTLELGDSALYLCASSLSGQMQNEKLFFGSGTQLSVL.

V gene TRBV6-5 combines with J gene TRBJ1-2; D is uncertain. The CDR3 runs to 16 residues. Trimming removed 2 bases at V and 2 bases at J, with 15 bases between. Germline loops: CDR1 MNHEY, CDR2 SVGAGI. The CDR3 DNA reads as TGTGCCAGCAGTTACCATGGCCAGAAAAGCAACTATGGCTACACCTTC. Translating gives CASSYHGQKSNYGYTF.

The rearrangement links TRBV6-2 or TRBV6-3 to TRBJ2-5, with D tentatively TRBD1 or TRBD2 (5 bases each). Germline assignment: CDR1 MNHEY and CDR2 SVGEGT. V lost 3 bases and J 0 bases, leaving 14 bases between the germline ends. The CDR3 extends over 16 amino acids. The CDR3 DNA reads as TGTGCCAGCAGTTATGGCCGACAGCGGTACCAAGAGACCCAGTACTTC. Encoded protein: CASSYGRQRYQETQYF.

This chain links TRBV19 with TRBJ2-5; D is unclear. Per germline, CDR1 LNHDA and CDR2 SQIVND (reference sequence). The V end was cut by 4 bases, the J end by 5 bases, with 5 bases between. The CDR3 loop spans 11 amino acids. CDR3 residues: CASSTGETQYF. The CDR3 DNA reads as TGTGCCAGTAGTACCGGCGAGACCCAGTACTTC. Looking up the rest from reference TRBV19 and TRBJ2-5 gives the full variable domain: DGGITQSPKYLFRKEGQNVTLSCEQNLNHDAMYWYRQDPGQGLRLIYYSQIVNDFQKGDIAEGYSVSREKKESFPLTVTSAQKNPTAFYLCASSTGETQYFGPGTRLLVL.

The CDR3 here is CASSLAANTEAFF. The DNA of the CDR3 is TGTGCCAGCAGCTTAGCTGCGAACACTGAAGCTTTCTTT. The chain joins TRBV11-2 to TRBJ1-1; D gene ambiguous. Trimming took 1 base from V and 1 from J, leaving 4 bases between them. Germline CDR1 and CDR2: SGHAT and FQNNGV. There are 13 residues in the CDR3.

This clone came up once. The chain carries TRBV28 and TRBJ1-2, with D perhaps matching TRBD1 (5 bases). Germline loops: CDR1 MDHEN, CDR2 SYDVKM. The CDR3 totals 12 residues. V shed 4 bases and J shed 9 bases, with 12 bases lying between them. CDR3 DNA sequence: TGTGCCAGCAGTTCAGGGTCAAATCGCTACACCTTC. This codes for CASSSGSNRYTF.

The chain recombines TRBV6-1 with TRBJ2-4; no reliable D call. In germline, CDR1 is MNHNS, CDR2 SASEGT. The CDR3 totals 15 residues. Trimming removed 5 bases at V and 4 bases at J, with 15 bases between. CDR3 amino acids: CASSTADTVKNIQYF. The CDR3, as DNA: TGTGCCAGCAGTACCGCAGACACGGTGAAAAACATTCAGTACTTC.

The chain is built from TRBV5-6 and TRBJ2-7, with D perhaps being TRBD1 or TRBD2 (6 bases each). The CDR3 contains 14 residues. Germline CDR1 SGHDT, CDR2 YYEEEE. V lost 2 bases and J 3 bases, leaving 12 bases between the germline ends. The CDR3: CASSLGGFLYEQYF. As DNA, the CDR3 is TGTGCCAGCAGCTTAGGGGGGTTCCTCTACGAGCAGTACTTC.

This chain joins TRBV19 and TRBJ2-7; the D gene is possibly TRBD1 (6 bases). The CDR3 loop spans 14 amino acids. Germline CDR1 reads LNHDA; CDR2 reads SQIVND (reference sequence). The V end was cut by 10 bases, the J end by 1 base, with 17 bases between. CDR3 sequence reads: CATSTGLNSYEQYF. The CDR3 region has the DNA TGTGCCACCTCGACAGGACTCAATTCCTACGAGCAGTACTTC. Complete variable domain (other parts from reference TRBV19 and TRBJ2-7): DGGITQSPKYLFRKEGQNVTLSCEQNLNHDAMYWYRQDPGQGLRLIYYSQIVNDFQKGDIAEGYSVSREKKESFPLTVTSAQKNPTAFYLCATSTGLNSYEQYFGPGTRLTVT.

V usage is TRBV7-3 and J usage is TRBJ2-3; D is unclear. Trimming pared 2 bases from V and 2 bases from J, leaving 2 bases between. The CDR3 contains 12 residues. Germline CDR1 SGHTA, CDR2 FQGTGA. The CDR3 DNA reads as TGTGCCAGCAGCTTAGACACAGATACGCAGTATTTT. Translation: CASSLDTDTQYF.

CDR3 residues: CASSFPTTTGQNYGYTF. The CDR3 DNA reads as TGTGCCAGTAGTTTCCCTACCACAACAGGGCAGAACTATGGCTACACCTTC. This chain joins TRBV19 and TRBJ1-2; D perhaps matches TRBD1 (6 bases). The V gene's germline CDR1 is LNHDA and CDR2 SQIVND (reference sequence). V was pared by 5 bases and J by 2 bases, with 21 bases between. The CDR3 runs 17 residues.

This rearrangement joins TRBV12-3 or TRBV12-4 to TRBJ1-5, with unresolved D. The germline V and J ends were trimmed by 6 bases and 4 bases, with 10 bases remaining between them. This CDR3 has 13 residues. The CDR3: CASRRDLNQPQHF. DNA of the CDR3: TGTGCCAGCAGGCGAGACCTAAATCAGCCCCAGCATTTT.

The J gene is TRBJ1-5, the V gene TRBV19; perhaps TRBD1 as D (6 bases). This CDR3 contains 17 residues. CDR1 and CDR2 (germline): LNHDA, SQIVND (reference sequence). V gave up 6 bases and J gave up 0 bases, with 18 bases separating them. The CDR3 here is CASSTEGGGISNQPQHF. In nucleotides, the CDR3 is TGTGCCAGTAGCACGGAAGGGGGGGGTATTAGCAATCAGCCCCAGCATTTT.

This chain links TRBV7-9 with TRBJ2-7; TRBD2 agrees at 8 bases. CDR3 size: 17 residues. V shed 8 bases, J shed 7 bases, and the junction held 22 bases outside the gene matches. From germline, CDR1 is SEHNR and CDR2 FQNEAQ (reference sequence). The CDR3 loop is CASGPSIGGAGSGEQYF. Here the CDR3 DNA reads TGTGCCAGCGGCCCTAGTATCGGGGGGGCCGGGTCTGGAGAGCAGTACTTC.

The rearrangement uses TRBV7-8 and TRBJ2-1; 13 bases line up with TRBD2. V lost 5 bases, J lost 6 bases, and 7 bases stayed unmatched. Per the germline V gene, CDR1 is SGHVS and CDR2 is FQNEAQ. CDR3 length: 16 residues. The CDR3 nucleotides are TGTGCCAGCAGCCCCCGGACTAGCGGGGGAAGCAATGAGCAGTTCTTC. It translates to CASSPRTSGGSNEQFF.

V gene TRBV6-5 combines with J gene TRBJ1-4; no reliable D call. The CDR3 is made up of 13 amino acids. Germline CDR1 MNHEY, CDR2 SVGAGI. Trimming removed 0 bases from V and 6 bases from J, with 5 bases in between. This CDR3 reads CASSYSGYEKLFF. The CDR3 coding sequence is TGTGCCAGCAGTTACTCGGGGTATGAAAAACTGTTTTTT.